This TCR beta chain is from a study of sequential checkpoint blockade in melanoma. About the study: DNA from about a hundred pretreatment tumor samples underwent TCRβ immunosequencing.

TCRdb's copy holds only in-frame clones and misses some; the assay was immunoSEQ multiplex PCR. The sample carries about 2,900 clones, 27% recorded once. This clone was counted a few times. Germline V gene sequence: CDR1 MGHRA, CDR2 YSYEKL. The ends were cut back, 0 bases at V and 3 bases at J, with 9 bases in the middle. This CDR3 is 15 amino acids long. Treatment of the sample: randomized to nivolumab then ipilimumab (arm A) or the reverse (arm B). Patients had received no earlier DNA-damaging chemotherapy. This TCR came from a human donor with melanoma. The sample was tumor tissue (inferred from file names), taken from a patient given nivolumab and ipilimumab in sequence. The chain has TRBV4-1 and TRBJ1-5; D perhaps matches TRBD1 (5 bases). DNA for the CDR3: TGCGCCAGCAGCCAAGAAGGCAGGGACAATCAGCCCCAGCATTTT. Protein: CASSQEGRDNQPQHF.